In its sample, the clone carrying this T cell receptor (beta chain) ranks as hyperexpanded. Its antigen is as yet unknown. From roughly 400 ng of RNA, a library with molecular barcoded alpha/delta and beta/gamma adaptors was made. TCRdb processed the reads anew with MiXCR; each CDR3 protein has one entry. This sample has hundreds of distinct CDR3 sequences, with approximately 81% found just once. The sample originates from a study of read filtering for tumor transcriptome and immune sequencing. For the study at large: Whole-transcriptome libraries were prepared after DNase treatment. IR-seq gave about 3.5 to 10.27 million TCR reads per sample; RNA-seq gave about 80 to 1,400. Study observations and caveats: IR-seq captured clonotypes deeper and more reliably than RNA-seq. Single-read clonotypes: roughly 86% of IR-seq clonotypes (around 3.6% of reads), around three quarters of RNA-seq clonotypes (approximately 43% of reads).

This CDR3 region has 12 residues. Trimming took 5 bases from V and 4 from J, leaving 8 bases between them. The TCR originated in a donor aged 40 or over with multiple myeloma. This table probably holds off-target reads from a library built for another chain. Sequencing input: a population of CD138-negative cells sorted from bone marrow. This chain connects TRBV12-3 or TRBV12-4 to TRBJ1-1, with D unclear. In DNA, the CDR3 is TGTGCCAGCAGTCCCCGGACCACTGAAGCTTTCTTT. This codes for CASSPRTTEAFF.